The 29 T cell receptor beta chains given below trace back to one sample, sequenced in a study of blood T cell repertoires in COVID-19. Produced via immunoSEQ multiplex PCR; TCRdb's table is partial and in-frame only. Here the sample spans about 230,000 clones, around 86% being singletons. The sample comprised peripheral blood. The origin of the receptors is a man between 50 and 59 years old with COVID-19, enrolled during active disease.

As for this clone: At one end the junction does not follow the germline gene, possibly because of a read error. The V call is TRBV2, the J call TRBJ1-5; 7 positions match TRBD1. CDR3 length: 14 residues. Per germline, CDR1 SNHLY and CDR2 FYNNEI. The CDR3 DNA reads TGTGCCAGCAGTGGACAGGGAGGTTATCAGGCCCAGCATTTT. Translated: CASSGQGGYQAQHF. The full variable domain, with the rest looked up from reference TRBV2 and TRBJ1-5, is EPEVTQTPSHQVTQMGQEVILRCVPISNHLYFYWYRQILGQKVEFLVSFYNNEISEKSEIFDDQFSVERPDGSNFTLKIRSTKLEDSAMYFCASSGQGGYQAQHFGDGTRLSIL.

V and J are TRBV7-2 and TRBJ2-2; TRBD1 might be the D (6 bases). CDR3 length equals 16 residues. Looked up from germline, CDR1 is SGHTA and CDR2 is FQGNSA. V gave up 1 base and J gave up 4 bases, with 13 bases separating them. CDR3 sequence (DNA): TGTGCCAGCAGCTTAGTACAGGGTGGGGGCACCGGGGAGCTGTTTTTT. Translation: CASSLVQGGGTGELFF.

The chain couples TRBV18 to TRBJ2-1; 9 bases are a match to TRBD1. The ends lost 3 bases at V and 8 bases at J; junction bases unmatched: 11. The CDR3 length is 16 residues. CDR1 KGHSH and CDR2 LQKENI come from the germline V gene. This chain's CDR3 is CASSPPTGGFVHEQFF. CDR3 coding DNA: TGTGCCAGCTCACCTCCTACAGGGGGCTTTGTCCATGAGCAGTTCTTC.

The chain uses TRBV18 and TRBJ1-5; D may be TRBD1 (6 bases). Trimming removed 5 bases at V and 4 bases at J, with 12 bases between. The CDR3 extends over 14 amino acids. Germline V CDR1 and CDR2: KGHSH, LQKENI. Here the CDR3 DNA reads TGTGCCAGCTCATTACAGGGTATTAATCAGCCCCAGCATTTT. Translating gives CASSLQGINQPQHF.

The sample holds a few counts of this clone. The V and J genes are TRBV5-1 and TRBJ2-1; the D gene is possibly TRBD2 (6 bases). V lost 4 bases and J lost 0, with 11 bases in between. CDR3 length: 15 residues. Germline CDR1 SGHRS, CDR2 YFSETQ. In DNA, the CDR3 is TGCGCCAGCAGCCCGGAGGGCAACTCCTACAATGAGCAGTTCTTC. It encodes CASSPEGNSYNEQFF.

V is TRBV5-4 and J is TRBJ2-5, with 9 bases identical to TRBD1. Germline lookup yields CDR1 SGHNT and CDR2 YYREEE (reference sequence). V gave up 6 bases and J gave up 4 bases; unmatched junction bases: 13. CDR3 length: 16 residues. The CDR3 DNA follows: TGTGCCAGCACACCGTTCCCGGGACAGGGTGGAGAGACCCAGTACTTC. Residues: CASTPFPGQGGETQYF.

This chain uses TRBV29-1 with TRBJ2-2, with TRBD2 as a possible D gene (6 bases). The CDR3 contains 15 residues. The ends were cut back, 7 bases at V and 0 bases at J, with 15 bases in the middle. Germline V gene lookup returns CDR1 SQVTM and CDR2 ANQGSEA. CDR3 in DNA: TGCAGCGCCCAGCTTAGCGGTGCGAACACCGGGGAGCTGTTTTTT. This codes for CSAQLSGANTGELFF.

The rearrangement joins TRBV11-2 to TRBJ1-2, with 8 bases aligning to TRBD1. V was clipped by 5 bases and J by 4 bases; unmatched bases: 3. Per germline, CDR1 SGHAT and CDR2 FQNNGV. The CDR3 length is 13 residues. This chain's CDR3 is CASSMTGVYGYTF. The CDR3 coding sequence is TGTGCCAGCAGCATGACAGGGGTCTATGGCTACACCTTC.

The chain carries TRBV19 and TRBJ2-1; 8 nucleotides match TRBD2. This CDR3 spans 15 amino acids. Germline CDR1 LNHDA, CDR2 SQIVND (reference sequence). J was trimmed by 6 bases and V by 3 bases; bases with no gene match: 7. DNA for the CDR3: TGTGCCAGTAGTATTGGTCTAGCGGGCTTCAATGAGCAGTTCTTC. It yields the protein CASSIGLAGFNEQFF.

V and J are TRBV28 and TRBJ1-6; the D is unclear. The CDR3 contains 15 residues. CDR1 MDHEN and CDR2 SYDVKM come from the germline V gene. The V end lost 8 bases, the J end lost 2 bases, and 13 bases lay between the germline ends. CDR3 sequence: CASGGVGTYNSPLHF. The CDR3 DNA reads TGTGCCAGCGGCGGGGTCGGAACCTATAATTCACCCCTCCACTTT.

Here the CDR3 reads CATSSPDRRTSGYNEQFF. The CDR3 nucleotides are TGTGCCACCAGCAGCCCGGATCGCAGGACTAGCGGTTACAATGAGCAGTTCTTC. The chain carries TRBV15 and TRBJ2-1; 10 nucleotides line up with TRBD2. CDR3 length equals 18 residues. Germline V gene lookup returns CDR1 LNHNV and CDR2 YYDKDF (reference sequence). The trim removed 3 bases at V and 4 bases at J, leaving 12 bases unmatched.

The V and J genes are TRBV11-2 and TRBJ2-7; perhaps TRBD2 as D (6 bases). The CDR3 sequence is 11 residues long. Trimming took off 0 bases at V and 9 bases at J, with 6 bases between the two ends. Germline V lookup: CDR1 SGHAT, CDR2 FQNNGV. The CDR3 sequence is CASSLEGGQYF. Here the CDR3 DNA reads TGTGCCAGCAGCTTAGAGGGAGGGCAGTACTTC.

The sample holds a few counts of this clone. The chain joins TRBV5-1 to TRBJ2-2; TRBD1 matches at 7 bases. The CDR3 length is 15 residues. V shed 4 bases, J shed 5 bases, and the junction held 8 bases outside the gene matches. In germline, CDR1 is SGHRS, CDR2 YFSETQ. The chain's CDR3 is CASSAGGVRTGELFF. The DNA for the CDR3 is TGCGCCAGCAGCGCAGGGGGAGTTAGGACCGGGGAGCTGTTTTTT.

The chain links TRBV5-6 to TRBJ2-1; TRBD1 agrees at 10 bases. The CDR3 has 15 residues. Trimming removed 3 bases from V and 4 bases from J; junction bases left unmatched: 4. Per the germline V gene, CDR1 is SGHDT and CDR2 is YYEEEE. The CDR3 spells CASSWGQGTYNEQFF. In DNA, the CDR3 is TGTGCCAGCAGCTGGGGACAGGGGACTTACAATGAGCAGTTCTTC. Full variable domain (missing parts from reference TRBV5-6 and TRBJ2-1): DAGVTQSPTHLIKTRGQQVTLRCSPKSGHDTVSWYQQALGQGPQFIFQYYEEEERQRGNFPDRFSGHQFPNYSSELNVNALLLGDSALYLCASSWGQGTYNEQFFGPGTRLTVL.

As DNA, the CDR3 is TGTGCCAGCAGTTACTCGAACAACCAAGAGACCCAGTACTTC. Amino acid sequence: CASSYSNNQETQYF. The chain has TRBV6-2 or TRBV6-3 and TRBJ2-5; the D is unclear. The CDR3 has 14 amino acids. The V and J ends lost 0 bases and 0 bases respectively, with 5 bases between them. Germline-derived CDR1 and CDR2 are MNHEY and SVGEGT.

The V and J genes are TRBV5-6 and TRBJ2-5, with 8 nucleotides matching TRBD1. The V gene end was trimmed by 4 bases and the J gene end by 4 bases; junction bases not matched to a gene: 6. Germline V CDR1 and CDR2: SGHDT, YYEEEE. The CDR3 covers 14 residues. Written as DNA, the CDR3 is TGTGCCAGCAGCAAAGGACAGGGTCGAGAGACCCAGTACTTC. Protein: CASSKGQGRETQYF. The variable domain in full, with the rest retrieved from reference TRBV5-6 and TRBJ2-5, is DAGVTQSPTHLIKTRGQQVTLRCSPKSGHDTVSWYQQALGQGPQFIFQYYEEEERQRGNFPDRFSGHQFPNYSSELNVNALLLGDSALYLCASSKGQGRETQYFGPGTRLLVL.

CDR3 sequence reads: CASSRERGSEAFF. CDR3 DNA sequence: TGTGCCAGCAGCCGGGAGAGGGGATCTGAAGCTTTCTTT. V usage is TRBV12-3 or TRBV12-4 and J usage is TRBJ1-1; a possible D gene is TRBD1 (5 bases). The CDR3 runs 13 residues. Trimming cost V 6 bases and J 6 bases, with 14 bases left between them.

V and J are TRBV12-5 and TRBJ2-7, with 8 bases matching TRBD1. The germline V gene has CDR1 LGHNT and CDR2 FRNRAP. V lost 4 bases and J lost 4; bases outside the gene matches: 12. This CDR3 has 16 residues. CDR3 sequence: CASGSQTGVAPYEQYF. Written as DNA, the CDR3 is TGTGCTAGTGGTTCCCAGACAGGGGTCGCCCCTTACGAGCAGTACTTC.

The chain joins TRBV2 to TRBJ2-2; possibly TRBD2 for D (6 bases). The CDR3 contains 13 residues. The germline V gene has CDR1 SNHLY and CDR2 FYNNEI. V shed 2 bases and J shed 8 bases, with 9 bases lying between them. The CDR3 protein is CASSERGTGELFF. The CDR3, as DNA: TGTGCCAGCAGTGAACGGGGGACGGGGGAGCTGTTTTTT.

This clone was found once. The V gene is TRBV29-1, the J gene TRBJ1-1, with D maybe TRBD1 (5 bases). V dropped 1 base and J dropped 3 bases, with 9 bases sitting between them. CDR1 is SQVTM and CDR2 is ANQGSEA in the germline V gene. This CDR3 has 13 amino acids. CDR3 in DNA: TGCAGCGTTGAAGGCAGGGTTTACACTGAAGCTTTCTTT. Encoded protein: CSVEGRVYTEAFF.

V usage is TRBV29-1 and J usage is TRBJ2-7; the D gene is possibly TRBD2 (5 bases). The CDR3 loop spans 11 amino acids. Germline assignment: CDR1 SQVTM and CDR2 ANQGSEA. V was pared by 7 bases and J by 2 bases, with 9 bases between. The CDR3 loop reads CSASAAYEQYF. CDR3 sequence (DNA): TGCAGCGCCTCAGCGGCCTACGAGCAGTACTTC.

V and J are TRBV11-2 and TRBJ2-3, with TRBD2 matching 8 bases. V trimming: 1 base; J trimming: 3 bases; junction bases outside the gene matches: 6. The CDR3 has 16 amino acids. Germline V gene sequence: CDR1 SGHAT, CDR2 FQNNGV. CDR3 coding DNA: TGTGCCAGCAGCTTAGTTGGTAGCGGGACAACAGATACGCAGTATTTT. This gives the protein CASSLVGSGTTDTQYF.

This chain uses TRBV18 with TRBJ1-2, with 7 bases identical to TRBD1. CDR1 and CDR2 (germline): KGHSH, LQKENI. The J segment lost 4 bases and the V segment lost 3 bases, leaving 8 bases of the junction unmatched. This CDR3 has 15 residues. Here the CDR3 reads CASSPRGEDPYGYTF. Written as DNA, the CDR3 is TGTGCCAGCTCACCCAGGGGGGAGGATCCCTATGGCTACACCTTC.

The J gene is TRBJ1-2, the V gene TRBV10-3; D gene ambiguous. This CDR3 contains 13 residues. Trimming left V 4 bases short and J 2 bases short, with 8 bases between. Germline assignment: CDR1 ENHRY and CDR2 SYGVKD. In nucleotides, the CDR3 is TGTGCCATCAGTGGTGAGGGCAACTATGGCTACACCTTC. This translates into CAISGEGNYGYTF.

V usage is TRBV30 and J usage is TRBJ2-7, with 8 bases aligning to TRBD1. The trim removed 0 bases at V and 2 bases at J, leaving 3 bases unmatched. Germline CDR1 reads GTSNPN; CDR2 reads SVGIG (reference sequence). This CDR3 has 14 residues. CDR3 coding DNA: TGTGCCTGGAGTGTTGGCAGGGGGCCCTACGAGCAGTACTTC. Amino acid sequence: CAWSVGRGPYEQYF.

The CDR3 DNA reads as TGCGCCAGCAGCCAGGCCCTCTATGGCTACACCTTC. Protein sequence: CASSQALYGYTF. The rearrangement links TRBV5-1 to TRBJ1-2; the D is unclear. Deletions cut 4 bases from V and 4 bases from J, with 8 bases between. Germline V gives CDR1 SGHRS, CDR2 YFSETQ. The CDR3 spans 12 residues.

This clone was observed a single time. The genes are TRBV19 and TRBJ1-5, with D possibly TRBD1 on 5 matching bases. CDR1 LNHDA and CDR2 SQIVND come from the germline V gene (reference sequence). The ends were cut back, 7 bases at V and 6 bases at J, with 16 bases in the middle. The CDR3 sequence is 14 residues long. The CDR3: CASNPGGVGQPQHF. The CDR3 coding sequence is TGTGCCAGTAACCCGGGAGGGGTAGGTCAGCCCCAGCATTTT.

The chain links TRBV19 to TRBJ1-4; 12 bases are a match to TRBD1. J was trimmed by 8 bases and V by 4 bases; bases with no gene match: 5. In germline, CDR1 is LNHDA, CDR2 SQIVND (reference sequence). The CDR3 covers 15 residues. The chain's CDR3 is CASSTGTGGAEKLFF. CDR3 sequence (DNA): TGTGCCAGTAGTACCGGGACAGGGGGCGCAGAAAAACTGTTTTTT.

The chain links TRBV30 to TRBJ1-1, with D hard to call. Germline values: CDR1 GTSNPN, CDR2 SVGIG (reference sequence). V dropped 2 bases and J dropped 0 bases, with 16 bases sitting between them. The CDR3 length is 16 residues. CDR3 loop: CAWSPYPTIMNTEAFF. The CDR3 nucleotides read TGTGCCTGGAGTCCCTACCCGACAATCATGAACACTGAAGCTTTCTTT. The whole variable domain, filled in from reference TRBV30 and TRBJ1-1, reads SQTIHQWPATLVQPVGSPLSLECTVEGTSNPNLYWYRQAAGRGLQLLFYSVGIGQISSEVPQNLSASRPQDRQFILSSKKLLLSDSGFYLCAWSPYPTIMNTEAFFGQGTRLTVV.